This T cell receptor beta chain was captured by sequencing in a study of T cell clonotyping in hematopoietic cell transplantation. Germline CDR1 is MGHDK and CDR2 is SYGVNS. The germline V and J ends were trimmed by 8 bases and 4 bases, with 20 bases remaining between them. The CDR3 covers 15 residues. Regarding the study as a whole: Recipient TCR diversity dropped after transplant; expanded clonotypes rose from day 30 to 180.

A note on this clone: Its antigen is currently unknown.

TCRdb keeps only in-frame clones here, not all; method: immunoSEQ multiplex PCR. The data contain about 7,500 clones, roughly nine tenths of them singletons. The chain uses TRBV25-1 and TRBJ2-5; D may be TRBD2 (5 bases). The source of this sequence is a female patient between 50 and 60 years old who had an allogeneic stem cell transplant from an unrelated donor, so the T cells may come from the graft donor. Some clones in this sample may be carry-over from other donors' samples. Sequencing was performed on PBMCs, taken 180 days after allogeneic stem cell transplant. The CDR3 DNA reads TGTGCCAGCGGTCGATCCCTCGGGATCGGAGAGACCCAGTACTTC. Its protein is CASGRSLGIGETQYF.